This passage covers 2 T cell receptor beta chains from one sample sequenced in a study of blood T cells in healthy people across ages. A sample-barcoded 5' primer and a J-beta primer mix were used in a second PCR of roughly 7 to 11 cycles. TCRdb ran MiXCR on the 5' RACE reads and lists one entry per CDR3 protein. The sample carries under 1 million distinct CDR3 sequences, around 45% recorded once. The sample was blood. These TCRs come from a man aged 55-75 years in good health.

On this clonotype: At one end the junction does not follow the germline gene, possibly because of a read error. The chain combines TRBV4-1 with TRBJ2-6, with a tentative D call TRBD1 (5 bases). Germline values: CDR1 MGHRA, CDR2 YSYEKL. The CDR3 is made up of 17 amino acids. The DNA for the CDR3 is TGCGCCAGCAGCCAAGTTTCCCAGCTCTCTGGGGCCATCGTCCTGACTTTC. This codes for CASSQVSQLSGAIVLTF.

This rearrangement joins TRBV6-2 or TRBV6-3 to TRBJ1-6; D may be TRBD1 (5 bases). V was clipped by 6 bases and J by 8 bases, with 20 bases between them. Germline V CDR1 and CDR2: MNHEY, SVGEGT. The CDR3 covers 16 residues. CDR3 residues: CASRPHSLRQYSPLHF. The CDR3 DNA reads as TGTGCCAGCAGGCCCCACAGCCTACGACAGTATTCACCCCTCCACTTT.